A single sample gave rise to the 18 T cell receptor beta chains below, sequenced in a study of blood T cells in healthy people across ages. The second PCR ran 7 to 11 cycles with a sample-barcoded 5' primer and J-beta primers. TCRdb re-derived calls from the 5' RACE reads in MiXCR, one entry per CDR3 protein. This table has approximately 1.5 million distinct CDR3 sequences, less than 45% appearing once. Sequencing was done on a sample of blood. The receptors shown here come from a woman younger than 35 in good health.

The chain couples TRBV7-9 to TRBJ1-2, with a tentative D call TRBD1 (6 bases). Germline values: CDR1 SEHNR, CDR2 FQNEAQ (reference sequence). Trimming stripped 3 bases from V and 0 bases from J, with 14 bases between. The CDR3 totals 16 residues. DNA of the CDR3: TGTGCCAGCAGCTTCGGGATACGGACAGCTAACTATGGCTACACCTTC. Its translation: CASSFGIRTANYGYTF.

Written as DNA, the CDR3 is TGCAGCGTTGGAGGAGGCGATGAGCAGTTCTTC. Translating gives CSVGGGDEQFF. The chain couples TRBV29-1 to TRBJ2-1, with D possibly TRBD2 on 5 matching bases. The germline CDR1 and CDR2 sequences are SQVTM and ANQGSEA. V dropped 4 bases and J dropped 8 bases, with 9 bases sitting between them. The length of the CDR3 is 11 residues.

This clonotype was seen once. The rearrangement links TRBV14 to TRBJ1-1; TRBD1 agrees at 8 bases. Germline CDR1 is SGHDN and CDR2 is FVKESK. This CDR3 comprises 15 residues. V dropped 4 bases and J dropped 0; count of bases not matched to a gene: 4. CDR3 amino acids: CASSLQGQVNTEAFF. For the CDR3, the DNA is TGTGCCAGCAGCCTCCAGGGACAGGTGAACACTGAAGCTTTCTTT.

The gene calls are TRBV6-2 or TRBV6-3 and TRBJ2-4; 11 bases map to TRBD2. TRBJ2-7 explains the end of the DNA better; the J call may be wrong. Germline CDR1 is MNHEY and CDR2 is SVGEGT. The CDR3 sequence is 16 residues long. The CDR3 region is CASSPGTSGVGYEQYF. The DNA of the CDR3 is TGTGCCAGCAGCCCCGGGACTAGCGGAGTGGGGTACGAGCAGTACTTC.

A remark on this clonotype: Given a much more abundant clone one base away, this may be a read error. The chain combines TRBV4-3 with TRBJ2-7, with D perhaps TRBD1 (5 bases). The germline V and J ends were trimmed by 0 bases and 1 base, with 10 bases remaining between them. Germline V gene lookup returns CDR1 LGHNA and CDR2 YSLEER. The CDR3 length is 15 residues. This CDR3 reads CASSQDASGSYEQYF. The CDR3 DNA is TGCGCCAGCAGCCAAGATGCTTCAGGGTCCTACGAGCAGTACTTC.

The rearrangement links TRBV27 to TRBJ1-4; D is perhaps TRBD1 (6 bases). The germline V and J ends were trimmed by 5 bases and 7 bases, with 17 bases remaining between them. Germline CDR1 and CDR2: MNHEY and SMNVEV (reference sequence). The CDR3 length is 15 residues. CDR3 in DNA: TGTGCCAGCAGTCCACCAATGGGGGCTGGTGAAAAACTGTTTTTT. It specifies CASSPPMGAGEKLFF.

The rearrangement uses TRBV28 and TRBJ2-3; 10 bases are a match to TRBD1. V shed 1 base, J shed 3 bases, and the junction held 4 bases outside the gene matches. The CDR3 runs 16 residues. Germline CDR1 MDHEN, CDR2 SYDVKM. Written as DNA, the CDR3 is TGTGCCAGCAGTTTATTAGAGGGACAGGGGACAGATACGCAGTATTTT. It translates to CASSLLEGQGTDTQYF.

This clonotype came up many times. V and J are TRBV18 and TRBJ2-3; no clear D gene. The ends were cut back, 8 bases at V and 3 bases at J, with 9 bases in the middle. The CDR3 extends over 12 amino acids. Germline V gives CDR1 KGHSH, CDR2 LQKENI. The CDR3 coding sequence is TGTGCCAGCAGCCCAAGAACAGATACGCAGTATTTT. Translated: CASSPRTDTQYF.

Concerning this clonotype itself: A much larger clonotype is one base distant, so this may be a read error. The rearrangement joins TRBV20-1 to TRBJ2-1; 7 bases fit TRBD2. The J call may be incorrect, as the DNA end agrees better with TRBJ2-7. This CDR3 spans 15 amino acids. Germline V lookup: CDR1 DFQATT, CDR2 SNEGSKA (reference sequence). CDR3 sequence: CSASPGLVLNNEQYF. CDR3 DNA sequence: TGCAGTGCCTCTCCCGGACTAGTCCTTAACAATGAGCAGTACTTC.

This clonotype was seen more than once but under ten times. The chain recombines TRBV10-3 with TRBJ2-1; 8 bases fit TRBD2. CDR1 and CDR2 (germline): ENHRY, SYGVKD. The CDR3 length is 12 residues. Trimming removed 10 bases from V and 10 bases from J; junction bases left unmatched: 9. CDR3 region: CATRGGPGEQFF. CDR3 in DNA: TGTGCCACTCGCGGGGGGCCGGGGGAGCAGTTCTTC.

The rearrangement links TRBV9 to TRBJ2-3; no clear D. Trimming took 0 bases from V and 5 from J, leaving 7 bases between them. The CDR3 is 13 amino acids. CDR1 is SGDLS and CDR2 is YYNGEE in the germline V gene. The CDR3 nucleotides read TGTGCCAGCAGCGTAGGTAGTCGAGATACGCAGTATTTT. Translation: CASSVGSRDTQYF.

V gene TRBV3-1 combines with J gene TRBJ2-1; 9 bases align to TRBD2. Germline V gives CDR1 LGHDT, CDR2 YNNKEL (reference sequence). After removal of 2 bases from V and 4 bases from J, the junction contained 6 bases not matched to a gene. The CDR3 is 16 amino acids. CDR3 DNA: TGTGCCAGCAGCCAACCCCTAGCGGGGATATACAATGAGCAGTTCTTC. It translates to CASSQPLAGIYNEQFF.

The chain carries TRBV28 and TRBJ2-1; 14 nucleotides align to TRBD2. Per the germline V gene, CDR1 is MDHEN and CDR2 is SYDVKM. The V gene end was trimmed by 10 bases and the J gene end by 0 bases; junction bases not matched to a gene: 11. The CDR3 is 18 amino acids. The CDR3 sequence: CATLLMTSGRASYNEQFF. The CDR3 coding sequence is TGTGCCACCCTACTCATGACTAGCGGGAGGGCCTCCTACAATGAGCAGTTCTTC. Together with reference TRBV28 and TRBJ2-1, the CDR3 gives the full variable domain: DVKVTQSSRYLVKRTGEKVFLECVQDMDHENMFWYRQDPGLGLRLIYFSYDVKMKEKGDIPEGYSVSREKKERFSLILESASTNQTSMYLCATLLMTSGRASYNEQFFGPGTRLTVL.

This clonotype was recorded at least ten times. The chain uses TRBV5-1 and TRBJ2-3; 11 bases line up with TRBD2. The CDR3 has 14 residues. Trimming at V came to 1 base and at J to 5 bases, leaving 0 bases not matched to a gene. Germline assignment: CDR1 SGHRS and CDR2 YFSETQ. CDR3 protein: CASSLTSGGDTQYF. Written as DNA, the CDR3 is TGCGCCAGCAGCTTGACTAGCGGGGGAGATACGCAGTATTTT.

The V and J genes are TRBV3-1 and TRBJ1-3; a weak D match, TRBD1 (5 bases). The CDR3 totals 15 residues. Per germline, CDR1 LGHDT and CDR2 YNNKEL (reference sequence). V gave up 4 bases and J gave up 7 bases, with 17 bases separating them. The DNA for the CDR3 is TGTGCCAGCAGCCCACCGGGAGGCTGGGGGAACACCATATATTTT. It yields the protein CASSPPGGWGNTIYF. The variable domain in full, with the rest retrieved from reference TRBV3-1 and TRBJ1-3, is DTAVSQTPKYLVTQMGNDKSIKCEQNLGHDTMYWYKQDSKKFLKIMFSYNNKELIINETVPNRFSPKSPDKAHLNLHINSLELGDSAVYFCASSPPGGWGNTIYFGEGSWLTVV.

The rearrangement uses TRBV2 and TRBJ1-2; D possibly corresponds to TRBD1 (6 bases). The CDR3 has 16 amino acids. V was cut by 1 base and J by 0 bases, with 12 bases left in between. CDR1 is SNHLY, CDR2 FYNNEI, per germline. CDR3 sequence (DNA): TGTGCCAGCAGTGAAGATGGCAGGGGAACTAACTATGGCTACACCTTC. Protein product: CASSEDGRGTNYGYTF.

This clonotype was counted between two and nine times. The chain combines TRBV12-3 or TRBV12-4 with TRBJ2-2; D gene uncertain. This CDR3 is built from 13 residues. V was cut by 8 bases and J by 1 base, with 8 bases left in between. In DNA, the CDR3 is TGTGCCAGCGGCTTACAGAACACCGGGGAGCTGTTTTTT. Translation gives CASGLQNTGELFF.

CDR3 sequence reads: CASSVVWEKTTGLPDTQYF. The CDR3, as DNA: TGTGCCAGCAGTGTTGTGTGGGAGAAGACGACAGGGTTGCCAGATACGCAGTATTTT. The chain joins TRBV2 to TRBJ2-3; 7 nucleotides agree with TRBD1. The V and J ends lost 4 bases and 4 bases, in that order; junction bases with no gene match: 20. CDR3 length equals 19 residues. Germline V gene lookup returns CDR1 SNHLY and CDR2 FYNNEI.